The table lists the clone carrying this TCR beta chain with a count of one. Its target is not known. The data were obtained in a study of PD-L1 blockade in urothelial cancer. J was trimmed by 3 bases and V by 6 bases; bases with no gene match: 12. This CDR3 has 17 residues. Germline V gives CDR1 SGHRS, CDR2 YFSETQ. Study-wide findings and caveats: At the 3-week point, tumor-associated blood clones expanded more in durable-benefit patients.

Templates that were synthetic TCR analogs were spiked into each PCR. The assay was immunoSEQ multiplex PCR, and TCRdb's table has in-frame clones only and misses some. Here the sample spans tens of thousands of clones, roughly 80% being singletons. Noted time point: peripheral blood 6 weeks after treatment start. Pretreatment and on-treatment blood mononuclear cell samples were taken, totaling between 1 and 8 time points per patient. Sequences were derived from PBMCs, sampled around atezolizumab (anti-PD-L1) treatment. The gene calls are TRBV5-1 and TRBJ2-1; TRBD2 agrees at 10 bases. The sequence derives from a man aged 65-85 years with urothelial cancer. DNA of the CDR3: TGCGCCAGCAAATTAGCGGGAGGTCCGGAGGGCTACAATGAGCAGTTCTTC. This encodes CASKLAGGPEGYNEQFF.